These 6 T cell receptor beta chains share one sample of origin, sequenced in a study of post-analysis software for immune sequencing data. Study-wide points: Controls had lower frequencies than patients of five or six TRBV segments, which included TRBV5-6, TRBV5-1 and TRBV20-1.

These receptors' targets are unknown. Prepared libraries of TCR beta cDNA carried unique molecular identifiers. TCRdb reprocessed the PCR reads with MiXCR, giving one entry per CDR3 protein. The sample yields roughly 800,000 distinct CDR3 sequences, about 43% seen once. What was sequenced was blood. The receptors were gathered from a girl under 18 with multiple sclerosis.

This clonotype was seen only a few times. V usage is TRBV12-3 or TRBV12-4 and J usage is TRBJ2-3; D not resolved. The CDR3 runs 9 residues. Trimming took off 4 bases at V and 14 bases at J, with 7 bases between the two ends. The CDR3 nucleotides are TGTGCCAGCAGTTGCTCGGGGTATTTT. Its protein is CASSCSGYF.

V is TRBV29-1 and J is TRBJ2-1, with 11 bases that match TRBD2. CDR1 and CDR2 (germline): SQVTM, ANQGSEA. The CDR3 extends over 17 amino acids. J gave up 0 bases and V 4 bases, and 8 bases lay outside the gene matches. The DNA for the CDR3 is TGCAGCGTTGTAGGGCTAGCGGGAGGCCTCTCCTACAATGAGCAGTTCTTC. Amino acids: CSVVGLAGGLSYNEQFF.

The chain uses TRBV11-2 and TRBJ2-1, with a possible D match to TRBD2 (6 bases). V gave up 1 base and J gave up 0 bases, with 10 bases separating them. The V gene's germline CDR1 is SGHAT and CDR2 FQNNGV. This CDR3 is built from 16 residues. CDR3 sequence: CASSLGLRGSYNEQFF. The CDR3 region has the DNA TGTGCCAGCAGCTTAGGGCTGCGGGGCTCCTACAATGAGCAGTTCTTC.

V and J are TRBV15 and TRBJ2-1; 13 nucleotides align to TRBD2. The CDR3 runs to 16 residues. Trimming at V came to 5 bases and at J to 7 bases, leaving 8 bases not matched to a gene. Germline V gene lookup returns CDR1 LNHNV and CDR2 YYDKDF (reference sequence). The CDR3 protein is CATSSRLAGGENEQFF. The CDR3 DNA reads as TGTGCCACCAGCTCCCGACTAGCGGGGGGCGAGAATGAGCAGTTCTTC.

This clonotype was observed a few times. V gene TRBV4-1 combines with J gene TRBJ2-4; the match to TRBD2 covers 14 bases. V shed 3 bases and J 3 bases; nucleotides not matched to a gene: 13. The germline CDR1 and CDR2 sequences are MGHRA and YSYEKL. CDR3 length: 20 residues. In nucleotides, the CDR3 is TGCGCCAGCAGCCATGGGGGGGGACTAGCGGGAGATCGAGGCAAAAACATTCAGTACTTC. It translates to CASSHGGGLAGDRGKNIQYF.

The CDR3 DNA reads TGTGCCAGCAGCGTAGACGCAGGGGCCTCTGAAGCTTTCTTT. Translation: CASSVDAGASEAFF. The chain combines TRBV7-9 with TRBJ1-1; tentatively, D is TRBD1 (6 bases). CDR1 SEHNR and CDR2 FQNEAQ come from the germline V gene (reference sequence). This CDR3 has 14 residues. Trimming stripped 5 bases from V and 6 bases from J, with 16 bases between.